Below are 3 T cell receptor beta chains sequenced from a single sample in a study of CD8+CD57+ T cells in acquired aplastic anemia. Genomic DNA, the template, was used for profiling of the TCR beta VDJ and CDR3. TCRdb re-analysed the reads in MiXCR, keeping a single row per CDR3 protein. The repertoire holds 300,000 or so distinct CDR3 sequences, with 55% to 60% as singletons. Material for sequencing was sorted CD4+, CD8+, or CD8+CD57+ T cells (not recorded which) from PBMCs. The receptor source for this set is a human donor with severe aplastic anemia or a healthy control (not recorded which).

This chain joins TRBV28 and TRBJ1-1; D gene uncertain. CDR1 MDHEN and CDR2 SYDVKM come from the germline V gene. V lost 5 bases and J lost 1, with 8 bases in between. CDR3 length: 13 residues. As DNA, the CDR3 is TGTGCCAGCAGTCCCCGACCGAACACTGAAGCTTTCTTT. It specifies CASSPRPNTEAFF. Looking up the rest from reference TRBV28 and TRBJ1-1 gives the full variable domain: DVKVTQSSRYLVKRTGEKVFLECVQDMDHENMFWYRQDPGLGLRLIYFSYDVKMKEKGDIPEGYSVSREKKERFSLILESASTNQTSMYLCASSPRPNTEAFFGQGTRLTVV.

The chain is built from TRBV12-3 or TRBV12-4 and TRBJ2-4, with 8 positions matching TRBD1. This CDR3 spans 18 amino acids. V dropped 5 bases and J dropped 6; count of bases not matched to a gene: 18. For the CDR3, the DNA is TGTGCCAGCAGTCAGAGGGACAGGAGAGGTCCCTTAGGAAACATTCAGTACTTC. Protein sequence: CASSQRDRRGPLGNIQYF.

This clonotype appeared many times. The V gene is TRBV30, the J gene TRBJ2-6; D possibly corresponds to TRBD1 (6 bases). V was trimmed by 8 bases and J by 1 base, leaving 12 bases between them. Germline V lookup: CDR1 GTSNPN, CDR2 SVGIG (reference sequence). The CDR3 covers 14 residues. CDR3 in amino acids: CARTTGSGANVLTF. In DNA, the CDR3 is TGTGCCCGAACAACAGGGTCTGGGGCCAACGTCCTGACTTTC. Full variable domain (remainder filled in from reference TRBV30 and TRBJ2-6): SQTIHQWPATLVQPVGSPLSLECTVEGTSNPNLYWYRQAAGRGLQLLFYSVGIGQISSEVPQNLSASRPQDRQFILSSKKLLLSDSGFYLCARTTGSGANVLTFGAGSRLTVL.